This TCR beta chain is from a study of CD8+ T cells in alopecia areata. The overall study: Skin from approximately 6-12-month-old C3H/HeJ graft donors with spontaneous alopecia went to roughly 6-10-week-old female C3H/HeJ mice. Study-wide points: Lesional scalp, notably in alopecia totalis/universalis, had clonality above that of normal scalp. Scalp specimens additionally yield sequences from normal skin's resident alphabeta T cells.

This CDR3 comprises 13 residues. Germline V gene sequence: CDR1 NSQYPW, CDR2 LRSPGD (reference sequence). Sequencing templates came from extracted RNA that was reverse transcribed into cDNA. TCRdb's copy holds only in-frame clones and misses some; the assay was immunoSEQ multiplex PCR. The sample was found to contain roughly 120,000 clones, and every one recurs. With regard to this clone: The antigen is unknown. The listed genes are named as in mouse. The CDR3 end falls 4 residues outside the read, so it is completed with the germline J gene.

This chain links TRBV1 with TRBJ1-1; perhaps TRBD1 as D (6 bases). The source of this sequence is a C3H/HeJ mouse with alopecia areata. The strain's MHC type: H2-k. The sequencing sample was made of lesional skin. CDR3 DNA, as far as it was read: TGCACCTGCAGTGCAGTCGGGACACCA. Residues: CTCSAVGTP. The CDR3, in full, reads CTCSAVGTPEVFF.